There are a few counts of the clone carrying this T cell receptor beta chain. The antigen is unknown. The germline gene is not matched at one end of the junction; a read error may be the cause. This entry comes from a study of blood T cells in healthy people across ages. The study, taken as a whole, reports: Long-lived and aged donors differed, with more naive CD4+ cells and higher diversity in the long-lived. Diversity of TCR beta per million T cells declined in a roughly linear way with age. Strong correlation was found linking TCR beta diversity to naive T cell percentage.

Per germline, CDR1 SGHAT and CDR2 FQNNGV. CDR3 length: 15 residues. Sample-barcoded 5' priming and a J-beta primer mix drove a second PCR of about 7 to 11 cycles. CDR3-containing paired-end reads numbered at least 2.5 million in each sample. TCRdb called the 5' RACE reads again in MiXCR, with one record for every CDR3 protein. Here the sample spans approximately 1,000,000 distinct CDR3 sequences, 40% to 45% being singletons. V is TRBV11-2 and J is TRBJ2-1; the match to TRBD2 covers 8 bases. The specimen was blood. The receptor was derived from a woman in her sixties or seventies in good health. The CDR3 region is CASSDGTRSSNEQFF. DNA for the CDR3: TGTGCCAGCAGCGACGGGACTAGATCCTCCAATGAGCAGTTCTTC.